This T cell receptor (beta chain) was profiled in a study of blood T cells in healthy people across ages. General observations from the study: More naive CD4+ cells and higher diversity were found in long-lived than in aged donors. The fall in TCR beta diversity per million T cells was roughly linear with age.

Each sample yielded at least 6.5 million isolated PBMCs. The second PCR ran about 6 to 11 cycles with a sample-barcoded 5' primer and J-beta primers. TCRdb re-derived calls from the 5' RACE reads in MiXCR, one entry per CDR3 protein. There are 1.5 million to 1.9 million distinct CDR3 sequences in the sample; 42% occur only once, and less than 5% lies in the top ten. This clonotype was detected a few times. The target antigen is unknown. Germline V gene sequence: CDR1 DFQATT, CDR2 SNEGSKA (reference sequence). The CDR3 totals 12 residues. Trimming cost V 6 bases and J 4 bases, with 12 bases left between them.

The sample was blood. This chain uses TRBV20-1 with TRBJ2-5; TRBD2 might be the D (7 bases). This TCR derives from a woman under 30 in good health. The CDR3 protein is CSAAGARETQYF. CDR3 DNA sequence: TGCAGTGCGGCGGGGGCGAGAGAGACCCAGTACTTC.